The 5 T cell receptor beta chains in this list originate from one sample, sequenced in a study of control samples from healthy donors and cancer patients. This table comes from immunoSEQ multiplex PCR, and its TCRdb copy is limited to in-frame clones, with some not included. The data contain under 150,000 clones, approximately 91% of them singletons. The sequencing input was blood. All receptors come from a woman aged 25 to 39 in good health.

This clone showed up just a few times. This rearrangement joins TRBV25-1 to TRBJ1-2; D ambiguous. V lost 1 base and J 2 bases, leaving 8 bases between the germline ends. Germline V CDR1 and CDR2: MGHDK, SYGVNS. The CDR3 extends over 14 amino acids. The CDR3 bases are TGTGCCAGCAGTGAATTGCCTCGGAACTATGGCTACACCTTC. This encodes CASSELPRNYGYTF.

The V and J genes are TRBV5-1 and TRBJ2-7, with D hard to call. CDR3 length: 14 amino acids. The V gene lost 4 bases and the J gene lost 2 bases, with 13 bases spanning the gap. CDR1 is SGHRS and CDR2 is YFSETQ in the germline V gene. As DNA, the CDR3 is TGCGCCAGCAGCCCAAGGGCGTCCCCCTACGAGCAGTACTTC. This codes for CASSPRASPYEQYF.

This chain uses TRBV30 with TRBJ2-3; TRBD1 is a possible D gene (5 bases). The CDR3 sequence is 14 residues long. Germline CDR1 is GTSNPN and CDR2 is SVGIG (reference sequence). The V gene lost 3 bases and the J gene lost 1 base, with 11 bases spanning the gap. The CDR3 spells CAWSSRVGTDTQYF. In DNA form, the CDR3 reads TGTGCCTGGAGCAGCAGGGTGGGCACAGATACGCAGTATTTT. Full variable domain (remainder filled in from reference TRBV30 and TRBJ2-3): SQTIHQWPATLVQPVGSPLSLECTVEGTSNPNLYWYRQAAGRGLQLLFYSVGIGQISSEVPQNLSASRPQDRQFILSSKKLLLSDSGFYLCAWSSRVGTDTQYFGPGTRLTVL.

The chain combines TRBV2 with TRBJ1-4, with 7 bases aligning to TRBD1. This CDR3 region has 15 residues. Germline V gene sequence: CDR1 SNHLY, CDR2 FYNNEI. After removal of 5 bases from V and 0 bases from J, the junction contained 3 bases not matched to a gene. CDR3 region: CASSQGVATNEKLFF. DNA for the CDR3: TGTGCCAGCAGTCAGGGGGTTGCAACTAATGAAAAACTGTTTTTT.

V gene TRBV5-1 combines with J gene TRBJ1-1; D gene uncertain. CDR3 size: 12 residues. Looked up from germline, CDR1 is SGHRS and CDR2 is YFSETQ. V dropped 3 bases and J dropped 11 bases, with 14 bases sitting between them. Here the CDR3 reads CASSSGLRVAFF. The CDR3 coding sequence is TGCGCCAGCAGCTCCGGGCTCCGGGTGGCTTTCTTT. Looking up the rest from reference TRBV5-1 and TRBJ1-1 gives the full variable domain: KAGVTQTPRYLIKTRGQQVTLSCSPISGHRSVSWYQQTPGQGLQFLFEYFSETQRNKGNFPGRFSGRQFSNSRSEMNVSTLELGDSALYLCASSSGLRVAFFGQGTRLTVV.